Listed below are T cell receptor beta chains from one sample, sequenced in a study of blood T cell repertoires in COVID-19. TCRdb keeps only in-frame clones here, not all; method: immunoSEQ multiplex PCR. The sample holds around 100,000 clones; 86% are singletons and the top ten take around 4.5%. Sequences were obtained from peripheral blood. All receptors derive from a man aged 35-49 years with acute or convalescent COVID-19. Both conserved end residues are part of each CDR3. D genes are given only for firm matches. Clone size is shown for a subset of rows, as once, few, many or a class of expanded clone.

TRBJ2-7 - TRBV7-7 - TGTGCTAGCAGCCCCGCCAGGGGAAGCTCCTACGAGCAGTACTTC CASSPARGSSYEQYF
TRBJ2-1 - TRBV27 TRBD2 TGTGCCAGCAGTTTATTTGGGGGCGGAGCGGGAGCCTACAATGAGCAGTTCTTC CASSLFGGGAGAYNEQFF
TRBJ1-1 - TRBV30 - TGTGCCTGGGGGAATAACAGGGCTACTGAAGCTTTCTTT CAWGNNRATEAFF
TRBJ2-1 few TRBV2 TRBD2 TGTGCCAGCAGGGAGACTAGCGGGGTATACAATGAGCAGTTCTTC CASRETSGVYNEQFF
TRBJ1-4 - TRBV25-1 - TGTGCCAGCAGTTCCACGGGGGCTAATGAAAAACTGTTTTTT CASSSTGANEKLFF
TRBJ1-2 - TRBV12-3/TRBV12-4 TRBD1 TGTGCCAGCAGTTGGGACAGGAGCTATGGCTACACCTTC CASSWDRSYGYTF
TRBJ1-2 - TRBV25-1 - TGTGCCAGCAGTGCTACAGTGAACTATGGCTACACCTTC CASSATVNYGYTF
TRBJ1-1 - TRBV7-2 - TGTGCCAGCAGCCTTATCAGGGGTCCAACAAACACTGAAGCTTTCTTT CASSLIRGPTNTEAFF
TRBJ2-7 - TRBV9 - TGTGCCAGCAGCGTAGCGGGGGAAAGTAGTTACGAGCAGTACTTC CASSVAGESSYEQYF
TRBJ1-2 - TRBV19 TRBD1 TGTGCCAGTAGTCAACAGGGGGCGAACTATGGCTACACCTTC CASSQQGANYGYTF
TRBJ1-5 - TRBV12-3/TRBV12-4 - TGTGCCAGCAGACAGGGTGGCCAGCCCCAGCATTTT CASRQGGQPQHF
TRBJ1-2 - TRBV9 TRBD1 TGTGCCAGCAGCTCCTGGGACAGGTCTTACTATGGCTACACCTTC CASSSWDRSYYGYTF
TRBJ1-5 - TRBV6-1 TRBD1 TGTGCCAGCAGTGAGGCAGGGGGTGAGCCCCAGCATTTT CASSEAGGEPQHF
TRBJ2-5 - TRBV14 TRBD2 TGTGCCAGCAGCCAAGTTGAAGCGGGGGCATCAAAGACCCAGTACTTC CASSQVEAGASKTQYF
TRBJ1-2 few TRBV5-5 - TGTGCCAGCAGCTTGGTGGCGGAGGCTAACTATGGCTACACCTTC CASSLVAEANYGYTF
TRBJ2-7 - TRBV7-8 TRBD1 TGTGCCAGCAGTCATCAGACAGGGGCGGAGGAGCAGTACTTC CASSHQTGAEEQYF
TRBJ2-7 - TRBV5-4 - TGTGCCAGCAGGCGGGACTTGCTATACGAGCAGTACTTC CASRRDLLYEQYF
TRBJ1-2 - TRBV7-2 TRBD1 TGTGCCAGCAGCTTATGGGACAGGGATTATGGCTACACCTTC CASSLWDRDYGYTF
TRBJ2-1 - TRBV6-5 TRBD2 TGTGCCAGCAGAACGAGCGGGAGGGCCTCCAATGAGCAGTTCTTC CASRTSGRASNEQFF
TRBJ2-1 - TRBV3-1/TRBV3-2 - TGTGCCAGCAGCCAAGATATTACTTCGAGACTAGGGAATGAGCAGTTCTTC CASSQDITSRLGNEQFF